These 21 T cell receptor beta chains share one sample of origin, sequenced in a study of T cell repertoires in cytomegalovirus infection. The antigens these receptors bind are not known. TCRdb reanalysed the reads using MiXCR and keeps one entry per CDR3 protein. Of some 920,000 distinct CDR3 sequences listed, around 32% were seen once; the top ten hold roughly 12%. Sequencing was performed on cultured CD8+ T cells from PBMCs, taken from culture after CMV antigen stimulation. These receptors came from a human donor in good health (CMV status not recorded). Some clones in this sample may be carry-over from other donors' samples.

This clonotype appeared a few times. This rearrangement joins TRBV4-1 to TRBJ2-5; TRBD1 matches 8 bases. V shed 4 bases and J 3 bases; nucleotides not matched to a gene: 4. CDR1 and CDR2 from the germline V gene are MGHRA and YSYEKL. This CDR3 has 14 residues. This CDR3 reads CASSPDRVEETQYF. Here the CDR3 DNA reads TGCGCCAGCAGCCCGGACAGGGTGGAAGAGACCCAGTACTTC.

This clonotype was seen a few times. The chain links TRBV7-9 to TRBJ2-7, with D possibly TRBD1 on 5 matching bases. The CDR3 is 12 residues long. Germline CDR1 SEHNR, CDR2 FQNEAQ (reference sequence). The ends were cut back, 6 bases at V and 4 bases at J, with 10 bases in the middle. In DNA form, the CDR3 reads TGTGCCAGCAGGTGGGGCGCGTACGAGCAGTACTTC. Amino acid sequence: CASRWGAYEQYF.

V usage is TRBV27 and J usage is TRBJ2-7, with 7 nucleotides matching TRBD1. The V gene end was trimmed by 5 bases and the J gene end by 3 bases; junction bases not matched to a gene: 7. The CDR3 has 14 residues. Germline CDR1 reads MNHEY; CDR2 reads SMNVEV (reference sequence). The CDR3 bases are TGTGCCAGCAGTCCTACGGGACAGATCTACGAGCAGTACTTC. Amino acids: CASSPTGQIYEQYF.

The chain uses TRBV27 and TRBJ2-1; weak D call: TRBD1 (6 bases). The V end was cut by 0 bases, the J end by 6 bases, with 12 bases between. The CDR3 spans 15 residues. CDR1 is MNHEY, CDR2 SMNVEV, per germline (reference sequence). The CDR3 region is CASSLSSYRVNEQFF. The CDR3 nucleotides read TGTGCCAGCAGTTTATCCTCCTACAGGGTCAATGAGCAGTTCTTC.

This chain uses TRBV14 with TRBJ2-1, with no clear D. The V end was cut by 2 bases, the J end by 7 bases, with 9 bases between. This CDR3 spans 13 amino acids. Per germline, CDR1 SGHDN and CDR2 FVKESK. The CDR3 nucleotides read TGTGCCAGCAGCCAACCCCATGGGAATGAGCAGTTCTTC. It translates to CASSQPHGNEQFF.

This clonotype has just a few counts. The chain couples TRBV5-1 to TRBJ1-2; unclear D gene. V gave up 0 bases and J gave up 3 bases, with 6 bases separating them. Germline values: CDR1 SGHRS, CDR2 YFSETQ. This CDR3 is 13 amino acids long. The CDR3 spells CASSLEQHYGYTF. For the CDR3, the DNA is TGCGCCAGCAGCTTGGAGCAGCACTATGGCTACACCTTC.

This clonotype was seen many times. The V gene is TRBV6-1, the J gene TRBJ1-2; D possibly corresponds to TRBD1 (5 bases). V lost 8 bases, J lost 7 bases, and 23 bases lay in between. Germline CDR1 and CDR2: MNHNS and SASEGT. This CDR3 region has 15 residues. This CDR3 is CASFGGEQGDIGYTF. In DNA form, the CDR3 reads TGTGCCAGCTTCGGTGGGGAGCAAGGGGATATTGGCTACACCTTC.

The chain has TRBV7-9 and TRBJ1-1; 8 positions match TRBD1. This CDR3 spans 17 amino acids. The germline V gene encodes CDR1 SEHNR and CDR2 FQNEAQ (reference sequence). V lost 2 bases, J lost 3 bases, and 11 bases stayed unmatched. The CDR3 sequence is CASSLNWLGQGDTEAFF. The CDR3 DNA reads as TGTGCCAGCAGCTTAAATTGGCTCGGACAGGGAGACACTGAAGCTTTCTTT. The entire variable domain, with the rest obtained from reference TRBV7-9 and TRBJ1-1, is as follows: DTGVSQNPRHKITKRGQNVTFRCDPISEHNRLYWYRQTLGQGPEFLTYFQNEAQLEKSRLLSDRFSAERPKGSFSTLEIQRTEQGDSAMYLCASSLNWLGQGDTEAFFGQGTRLTVV.

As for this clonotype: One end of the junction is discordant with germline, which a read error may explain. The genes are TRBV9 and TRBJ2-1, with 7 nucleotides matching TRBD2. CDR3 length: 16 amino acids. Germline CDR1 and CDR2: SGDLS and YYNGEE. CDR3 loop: CTSSVQSAGAYNEQFF. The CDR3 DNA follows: TGTACCAGCAGCGTACAATCGGCGGGGGCCTACAATGAGCAGTTCTTC. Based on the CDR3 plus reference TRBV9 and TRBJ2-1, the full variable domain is DSGVTQTPKHLITATGQRVTLRCSPRSGDLSVYWYQQSLDQGLQFLIQYYNGEERAKGNILERFSAQQFPDLHSELNLSSLELGDSALYFCTSSVQSAGAYNEQFFGPGTRLTVL.

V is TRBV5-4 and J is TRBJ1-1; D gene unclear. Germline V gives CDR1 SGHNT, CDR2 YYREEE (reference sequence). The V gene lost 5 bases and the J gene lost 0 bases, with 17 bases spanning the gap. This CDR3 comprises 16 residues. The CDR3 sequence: CASRVKAGGLNTEAFF. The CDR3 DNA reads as TGTGCCAGCAGGGTGAAGGCAGGAGGTTTGAACACTGAAGCTTTCTTT.

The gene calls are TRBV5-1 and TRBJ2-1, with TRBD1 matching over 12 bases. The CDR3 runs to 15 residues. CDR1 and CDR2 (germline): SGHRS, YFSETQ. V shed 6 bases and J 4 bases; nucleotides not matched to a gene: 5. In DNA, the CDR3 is TGCGCCAGCAACCTGGGACAGGGGGCTTACAATGAGCAGTTCTTC. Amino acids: CASNLGQGAYNEQFF.

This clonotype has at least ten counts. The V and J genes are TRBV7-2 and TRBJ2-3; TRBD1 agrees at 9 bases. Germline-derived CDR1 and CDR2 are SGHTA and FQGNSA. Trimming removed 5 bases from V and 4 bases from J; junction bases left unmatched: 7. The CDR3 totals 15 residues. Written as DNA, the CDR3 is TGTGCCAGCAGCCGAACAGGGGGCAGCGCAGATACGCAGTATTTT. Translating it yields CASSRTGGSADTQYF.

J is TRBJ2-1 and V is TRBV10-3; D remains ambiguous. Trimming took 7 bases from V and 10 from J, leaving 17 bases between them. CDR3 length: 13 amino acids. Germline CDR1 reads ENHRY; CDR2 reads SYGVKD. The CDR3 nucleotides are TGTGCCATCACTTTGGACGTCCCTGGCGAGCAGTTCTTC. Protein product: CAITLDVPGEQFF.

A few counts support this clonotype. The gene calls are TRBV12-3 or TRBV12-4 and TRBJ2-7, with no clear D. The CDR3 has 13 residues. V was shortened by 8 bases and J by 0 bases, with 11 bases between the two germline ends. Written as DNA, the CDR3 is TGTGCCAGCGTCGCGGACCCCTCCTACGAGCAGTACTTC. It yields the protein CASVADPSYEQYF.

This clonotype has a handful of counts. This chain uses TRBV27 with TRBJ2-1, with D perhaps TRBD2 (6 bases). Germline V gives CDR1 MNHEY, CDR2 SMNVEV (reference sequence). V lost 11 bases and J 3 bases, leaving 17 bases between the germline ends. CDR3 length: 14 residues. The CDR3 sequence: CAAGPGGFYNEQFF. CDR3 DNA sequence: TGTGCCGCGGGACCAGGTGGATTCTACAATGAGCAGTTCTTC.

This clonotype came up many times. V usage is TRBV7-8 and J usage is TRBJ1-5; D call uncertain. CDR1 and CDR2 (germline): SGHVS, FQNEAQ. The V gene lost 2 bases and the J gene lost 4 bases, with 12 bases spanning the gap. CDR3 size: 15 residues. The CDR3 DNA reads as TGTGCCAGCAGCTTATTCCGGGGTGGGAATCAGCCCCAGCATTTT. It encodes CASSLFRGGNQPQHF.

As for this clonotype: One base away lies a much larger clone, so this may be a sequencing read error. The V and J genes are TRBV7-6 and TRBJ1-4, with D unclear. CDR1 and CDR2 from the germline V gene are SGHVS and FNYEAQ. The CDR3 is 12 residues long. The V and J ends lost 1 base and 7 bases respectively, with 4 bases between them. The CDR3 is CASSLDPEKLFF. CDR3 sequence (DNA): TGTGCCAGCAGCTTAGATCCTGAAAAACTGTTTTTT.

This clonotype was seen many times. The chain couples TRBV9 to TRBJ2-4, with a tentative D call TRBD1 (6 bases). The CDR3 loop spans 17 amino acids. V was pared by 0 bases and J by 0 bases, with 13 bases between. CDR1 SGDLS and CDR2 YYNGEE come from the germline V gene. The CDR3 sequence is CASSVAGGRKAKNIQYF. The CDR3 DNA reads TGTGCCAGCAGCGTAGCTGGGGGCAGGAAAGCCAAAAACATTCAGTACTTC.

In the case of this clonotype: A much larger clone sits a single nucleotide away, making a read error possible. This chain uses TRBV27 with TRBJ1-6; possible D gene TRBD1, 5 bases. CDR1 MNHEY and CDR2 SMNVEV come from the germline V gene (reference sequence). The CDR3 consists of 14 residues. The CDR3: CASRPGLDNSSLHF. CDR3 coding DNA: TGTGCCAGCAGACCGGGGCTCGATAATTCATCCCTCCACTTT.

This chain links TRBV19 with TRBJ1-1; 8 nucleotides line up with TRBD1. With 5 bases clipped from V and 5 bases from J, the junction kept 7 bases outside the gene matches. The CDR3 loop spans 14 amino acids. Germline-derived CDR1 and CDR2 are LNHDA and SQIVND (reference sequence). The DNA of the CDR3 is TGTGCCAGTAGTGCCACAGGGGGTCAGACTGAAGCTTTCTTT. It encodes CASSATGGQTEAFF.

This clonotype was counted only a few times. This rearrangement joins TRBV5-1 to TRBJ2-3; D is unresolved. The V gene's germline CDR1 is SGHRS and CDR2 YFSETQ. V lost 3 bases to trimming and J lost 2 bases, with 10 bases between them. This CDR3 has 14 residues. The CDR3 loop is CASSSEVHTDTQYF. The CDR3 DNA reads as TGCGCCAGCAGCTCAGAGGTGCACACAGATACGCAGTATTTT.